This T cell receptor (beta chain) was identified in a study of blood T cell repertoires in COVID-19 (dated by TCRdb to the early 2020s). As for the study more broadly: Collaborator samples came from the United States, Italy and Spain and covered acute and convalescent phases of COVID-19. The sample metadata nearly always contained a de-identified subject ID, COVID-19 status, age in years and sex. HLA class I and class II types, where available, came from metadata supplied by the sample provider rather than from assay-based typing. The prospective study material was composed of cDNA or gDNA derived from T cells, B-cell-depleted T cells, or PBMCs. The samples were drawn from two sources: the first 160 participants of the ongoing ImmuneRACE study, and 1,000 to 1,500 subjects contributed by 6 global collaborators. The dataset comprised deeply sampled blood TCRbeta repertoires from subjects exposed to, actively infected with, or recovered from COVID-19. The repertoires were released in a freely available public database intended as a resource for research on the immune response to SARS-CoV-2. What the work shows at the level of the full study, not this receptor alone: The quantity of clinical and demographic metadata differed by source and by participant and was supplied without curation.

Points on this clone: Its binding antigen is unknown. No base quality information exists; no much larger clone differs at one position.

TCRbeta CDR3 regions were amplified from genomic DNA using the immunoSEQ Assay, a bias-controlled multiplex PCR. Processing in the source paper ran as follows. The number of nucleated cells in each sample was estimated from the amplification of reference gene primers within the assay. Sequence reads were collapsed and filtered to measure the absolute abundance of every unique TCRbeta CDR3 rearrangement. For each sample, productive Simpson clonality was calculated by taking the square root of Simpson's diversity index across productive rearrangements. TCRdb took over this immuneACCESS table, retaining in-frame rearrangements with V and J assigned. Such tables are incomplete; in checked studies, under half of the missing clones stem from an unresolved V gene, and the remainder is unexplained. V and J calls and clone size are given by that table; D and trimming were obtained from the DNA. This sample comprises fewer than 250,000 clones, approximately 86% of them detected only once. 3.5% to 4% of the sample belongs to the ten largest clones.

Participants in the prospective study were aged 18 to 89 years, lived in over 20 United States geographic areas, and enrolled through a virtual design. Cohort assignment in the prospective study relied on participant-reported clinical history from a screening survey and a study questionnaire. In the prospective study, whole blood, serum and a nasopharyngeal or oropharyngeal swab were collected from each participant by mobile phlebotomists. Additional blood draws and questionnaires over an approximately 2-month period could optionally be provided by prospective study participants. Before DNA extraction, prospective study blood samples were shipped either frozen or at room temperature. The germline V gene (reference sequence) specifies SEHNR as CDR1 and FQNEAQ as CDR2. V is reduced by 0 bases and J by 7 bases, leaving a spacing of 6 bases between them. The CDR3 contains 12 residues, cysteine and phenylalanine counted. Here the CDR3 DNA is all that survives: 36 bases in frame from base 1.

Sequencing was performed on PBMCs or T cells enriched from blood (not recorded which). The rearranged chain carries TRBV7-9 and TRBJ2-5; the D region possibly corresponds to TRBD2 (5 bases align). The sequence derives from a woman between 40 and 55 years old with acute COVID-19. Here the CDR3 is given as CASSLAEGTQYF. At the DNA level, the sequence is TGTGCCAGCAGCTTAGCTGAGGGGACCCAGTACTTC.